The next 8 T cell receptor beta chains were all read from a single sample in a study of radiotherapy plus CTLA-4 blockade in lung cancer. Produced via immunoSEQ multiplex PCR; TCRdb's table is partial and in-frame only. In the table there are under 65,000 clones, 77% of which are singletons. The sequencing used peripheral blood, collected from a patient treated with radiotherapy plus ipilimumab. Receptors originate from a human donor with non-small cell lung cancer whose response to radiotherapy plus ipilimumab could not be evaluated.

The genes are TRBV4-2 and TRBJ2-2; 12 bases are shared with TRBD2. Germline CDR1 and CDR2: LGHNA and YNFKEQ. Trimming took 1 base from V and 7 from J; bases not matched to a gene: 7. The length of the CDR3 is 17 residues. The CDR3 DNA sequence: TGTGCCAGCAGCCAAGCTAGCGGGGGGGCCACCGTCGGGGAGCTGTTTTTT. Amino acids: CASSQASGGATVGELFF.

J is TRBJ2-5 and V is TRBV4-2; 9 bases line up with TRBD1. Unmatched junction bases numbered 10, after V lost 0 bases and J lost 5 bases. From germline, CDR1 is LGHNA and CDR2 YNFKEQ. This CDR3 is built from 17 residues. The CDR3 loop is CASSQDRFGQGWETQYF. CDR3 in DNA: TGTGCCAGCAGCCAAGATAGGTTCGGACAGGGGTGGGAGACCCAGTACTTC.

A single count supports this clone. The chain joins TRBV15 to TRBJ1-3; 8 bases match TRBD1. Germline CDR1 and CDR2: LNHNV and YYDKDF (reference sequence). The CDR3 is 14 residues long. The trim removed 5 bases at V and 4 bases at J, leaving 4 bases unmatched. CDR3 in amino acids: CATSAGTGGNTIYF. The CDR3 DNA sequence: TGTGCCACCAGCGCCGGGACAGGAGGAAACACCATATATTTT.

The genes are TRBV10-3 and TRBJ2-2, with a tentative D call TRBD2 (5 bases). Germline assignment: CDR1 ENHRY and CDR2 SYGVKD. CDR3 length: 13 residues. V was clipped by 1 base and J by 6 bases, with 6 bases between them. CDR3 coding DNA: TGTGCCATCAGTGAGTTGGAGGCCGGGGAGCTGTTTTTT. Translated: CAISELEAGELFF.

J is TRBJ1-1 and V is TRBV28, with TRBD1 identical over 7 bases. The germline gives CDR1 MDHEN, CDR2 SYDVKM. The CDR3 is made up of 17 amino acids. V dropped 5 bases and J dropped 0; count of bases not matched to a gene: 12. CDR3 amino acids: CASSQPKTGPLNTEAFF. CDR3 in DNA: TGTGCCAGCAGTCAGCCAAAGACAGGGCCTTTGAACACTGAAGCTTTCTTT.

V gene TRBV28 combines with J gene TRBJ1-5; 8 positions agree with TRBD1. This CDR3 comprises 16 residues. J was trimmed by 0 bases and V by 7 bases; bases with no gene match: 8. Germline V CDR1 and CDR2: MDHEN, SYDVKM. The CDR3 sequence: CASNFRGLYSNQPQHF. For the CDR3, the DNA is TGTGCCAGCAACTTCAGGGGGCTCTATAGCAATCAGCCCCAGCATTTT.

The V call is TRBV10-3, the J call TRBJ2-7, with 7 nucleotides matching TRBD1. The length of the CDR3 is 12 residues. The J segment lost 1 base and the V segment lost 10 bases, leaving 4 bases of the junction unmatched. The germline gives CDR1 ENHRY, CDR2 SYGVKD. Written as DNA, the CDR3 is TGTGCCACCGGACAGGAATCCTACGAGCAGTACTTC. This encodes CATGQESYEQYF.

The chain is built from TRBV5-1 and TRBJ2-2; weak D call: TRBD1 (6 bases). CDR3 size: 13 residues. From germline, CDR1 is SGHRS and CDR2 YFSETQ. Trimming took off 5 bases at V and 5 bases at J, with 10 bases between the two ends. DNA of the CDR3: TGCGCCAGCAGTCAGGGGCGGACCGGGGAGCTGTTTTTT. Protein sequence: CASSQGRTGELFF.